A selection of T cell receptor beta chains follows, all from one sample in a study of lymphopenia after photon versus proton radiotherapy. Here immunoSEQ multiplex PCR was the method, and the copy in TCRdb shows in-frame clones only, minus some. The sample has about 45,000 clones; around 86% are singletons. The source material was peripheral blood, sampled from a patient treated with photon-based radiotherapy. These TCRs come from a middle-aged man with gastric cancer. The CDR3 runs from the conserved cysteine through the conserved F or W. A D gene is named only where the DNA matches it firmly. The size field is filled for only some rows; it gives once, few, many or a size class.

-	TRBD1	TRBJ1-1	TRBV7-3	TGTGCCAGCAGCTTAACGGGGACAGGCGACACTGAAGCTTTCTTT	CASSLTGTGDTEAFF
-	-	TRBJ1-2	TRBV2	TGTGCCAGTAGAGAATATGGCTACACCTTC	CASREYGYTF
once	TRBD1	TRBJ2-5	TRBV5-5	TGTGCCAGCAGCTCCCCGTCCCAGGGGGCAGGGGAGACCCAGTACTTC	CASSSPSQGAGETQYF
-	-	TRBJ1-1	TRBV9	TGTGCCAGCAGCTTCCTAGGGGACTCTTCCCGGGCCGGCGAAGCTTTCTTT	CASSFLGDSSRAGEAFF
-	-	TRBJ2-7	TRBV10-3	TGTGCCATCAGTGACCCTCCTTCGGAAGGGGTCTACGAGCAGTACTTC	CAISDPPSEGVYEQYF
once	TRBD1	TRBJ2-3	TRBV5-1	TGCGCCAGCCGAAGGACAGGGGGCCTGACAACAGATACGCAGTATTTT	CASRRTGGLTTDTQYF
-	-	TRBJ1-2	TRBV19	TGTGCCAGTAGTGTGGTACTTGAGGGGAACTATGGCTACACCTTC	CASSVVLEGNYGYTF
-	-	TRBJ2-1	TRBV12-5	TGTGCTAGTGGTCCGGACTCAAATGAGCAGTTCTTC	CASGPDSNEQFF
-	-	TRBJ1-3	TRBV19	TGTGCCAGTAGTACCAGGGATTCTGGAAACACCATATATTTT	CASSTRDSGNTIYF
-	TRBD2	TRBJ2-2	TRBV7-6	TGTGCCAGCAGCCCCCTCCGGGGGGAGCACACCGGGGAGCTGTTTTTT	CASSPLRGEHTGELFF
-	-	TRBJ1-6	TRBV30	TGTGCCTGGACCAATTCCAGGACGGGGAATTCACCCCTCCACTTT	CAWTNSRTGNSPLHF
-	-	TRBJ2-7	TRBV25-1	TGTGCCAGCCCCTGCCAGGCTAGGGGCTACGAGCAGTACTTC	CASPCQARGYEQYF
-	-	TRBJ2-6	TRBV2	TGTGCCAGCAGTGGTCCTAGCAAATCCGGGGCCAACGTCCTGACTTTC	CASSGPSKSGANVLTF
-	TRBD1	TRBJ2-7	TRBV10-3	TGTGCCATCAGTGCGACCGGGACAGGGGGTTACGAGCAGTACTTC	CAISATGTGGYEQYF
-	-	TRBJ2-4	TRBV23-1	TGCGCCAGCAGTCCGTCAACACCCAGGGAGCTAGCCAAAAACATTCAGTACTTC	CASSPSTPRELAKNIQYF
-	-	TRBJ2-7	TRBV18	TGTGCCAGCTCACCAGCGGGGCTCGAGCAGTACTTC	CASSPAGLEQYF
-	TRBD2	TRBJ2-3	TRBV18	TGTGCCAGCTCACCACTCGGACTAGCGAGGACAGATACGCAGTATTTT	CASSPLGLARTDTQYF
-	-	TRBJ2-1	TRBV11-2	TGTGCCAGCAGCTTATCTACGGGGCAGGAGCAGTTCTTC	CASSLSTGQEQFF
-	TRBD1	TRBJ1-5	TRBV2	TGTGCCAGCAGTGAAGTCGACAGGGCGCAGCCCCAGCATTTT	CASSEVDRAQPQHF
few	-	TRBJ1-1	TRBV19	TGTGCCAGTAGAAGCCTACAGCTTAACACTGAAGCTTTCTTT	CASRSLQLNTEAFF
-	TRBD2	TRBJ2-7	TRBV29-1	TGCAGCGTTGCACACCGACTAGCGGGCCACGAGCAGTACTTC	CSVAHRLAGHEQYF
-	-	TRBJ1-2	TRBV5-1	TGCGCCAGCAGAGAAGTACAGGGCTCGTACGGCTACACCTTC	CASREVQGSYGYTF
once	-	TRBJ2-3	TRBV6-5	TGTGCCAGCAGCAGGGGTTCAGATACGCAGTATTTT	CASSRGSDTQYF
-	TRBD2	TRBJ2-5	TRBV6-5	TGTGCCAGCAGTTACCCTACTAGCGGGGGACAAGAGACCCAGTACTTC	CASSYPTSGGQETQYF
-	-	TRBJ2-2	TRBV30	TGTGCCTGGCGGTTGGGGGGCCCCTTCACCGGGGAGCTGTTTTTT	CAWRLGGPFTGELFF
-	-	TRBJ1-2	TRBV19	TGTGCCAGTAGTATAGATCAAGTTGACTATGGCTACACCTTC	CASSIDQVDYGYTF